A single sample is the source of the 9 T cell receptor beta chains below, sequenced in a study of breast tumors, draining lymph nodes, adjacent tissues. Axillary draining lymph nodes of breast cancer patients supplied the node samples. TCRdb recomputed calls from the multiplex PCR reads with MiXCR, one row per CDR3 protein. Of approximately 210,000 distinct CDR3 sequences in the sample, under 40% were seen once. The sample comprised axillary lymph node tissue. Every receptor here comes from a female donor with breast cancer. Some clones in this sample may be carry-over from other donors' samples.

This clonotype was counted ten times or more. The chain carries TRBV20-1 and TRBJ2-2; the D gene is possibly TRBD2 (6 bases). Germline V gives CDR1 DFQATT, CDR2 SNEGSKA (reference sequence). Trimming stripped 0 bases from V and 7 bases from J, with 12 bases between. The CDR3 extends over 14 amino acids. The CDR3 reads CSAREEGFVGELFF. As DNA, the CDR3 is TGCAGTGCTAGAGAGGAGGGATTCGTCGGGGAGCTGTTTTTT.

The V gene is TRBV11-2, the J gene TRBJ2-7; D is tentatively TRBD1 or TRBD2 (5 bases each). The CDR3 sequence is 16 residues long. The V end was cut by 5 bases, the J end by 0 bases, with 17 bases between. Germline-derived CDR1 and CDR2 are SGHAT and FQNNGV. DNA for the CDR3: TGTGCCAGCAGCCCAGGTGGGGCAGCGGTCTCCTACGAGCAGTACTTC. Translating it yields CASSPGGAAVSYEQYF. Full variable domain (missing parts from reference TRBV11-2 and TRBJ2-7): EAGVAQSPRYKIIEKRQSVAFWCNPISGHATLYWYQQILGQGPKLLIQFQNNGVVDDSQLPKDRFSAERLKGVDSTLKIQPAKLEDSAVYLCASSPGGAAVSYEQYFGPGTRLTVT.

This clonotype is a singleton in its sample. Sequence at one end of the junction differs from germline and may be a read error. The rearrangement uses TRBV12-5 and TRBJ2-7, with TRBD1 as a possible D gene (6 bases). Germline CDR1 is LGHNT and CDR2 is FRNRAP. The length of the CDR3 is 17 residues. Here the CDR3 DNA reads TGTGCCAGCAGTTCCGCCCTTCGAGGCAGGGGAAACTACAAGCAGTACTTC. Protein sequence: CASSSALRGRGNYKQYF.

This chain connects TRBV18 to TRBJ2-1; possibly TRBD1 for D (5 bases). The ends were cut back, 4 bases at V and 0 bases at J, with 10 bases in the middle. Germline V gene lookup returns CDR1 KGHSH and CDR2 LQKENI. The CDR3 covers 15 residues. The CDR3 spells CASSHQGGSYNEQFF. CDR3 nucleotides: TGTGCCAGCTCACATCAGGGCGGCTCCTACAATGAGCAGTTCTTC.

A few counts support this clonotype. The rearrangement links TRBV28 to TRBJ2-7; 8 positions match TRBD1. The CDR3 is 15 amino acids. After removal of 2 bases from V and 4 bases from J, the junction contained 7 bases not matched to a gene. Germline V gene data show CDR1 as MDHEN and CDR2 as SYDVKM. CDR3 residues: CASSLAGQGDYEQYF. The DNA of the CDR3 is TGTGCCAGCAGTTTAGCCGGACAGGGTGATTACGAGCAGTACTTC.

This clonotype occurred many times. The rearrangement joins TRBV7-3 to TRBJ2-7, with 10 bases aligning to TRBD2. Germline V gives CDR1 SGHTA, CDR2 FQGTGA. The CDR3 contains 15 residues. Unmatched junction bases numbered 4, after V lost 5 bases and J lost 0 bases. This CDR3 is CASSASSGSSYEQYF. The CDR3, as DNA: TGTGCCAGCAGCGCTTCTAGCGGGAGCTCCTACGAGCAGTACTTC.

This clonotype was seen ten or more times. This chain links TRBV7-9 with TRBJ2-5; D uncertain. This CDR3 contains 13 residues. V shed 0 bases and J shed 2 bases, with 4 bases lying between them. Germline V gene lookup returns CDR1 SEHNR and CDR2 FQNEAQ (reference sequence). The CDR3 sequence is CASSLAAQETQYF. For the CDR3, the DNA is TGTGCCAGCAGCTTAGCTGCACAAGAGACCCAGTACTTC.

This clonotype was seen at least ten times. V and J are TRBV12-3 or TRBV12-4 and TRBJ1-6, with D maybe TRBD1 (5 bases). Trimming removed 11 bases from V and 0 bases from J, with 11 bases in between. The CDR3 runs 14 residues. CDR3 amino acids: CASGDSSYNSPLHF. Written as DNA, the CDR3 is TGTGCCTCAGGAGACAGCTCCTATAATTCACCCCTCCACTTT.

This clonotype was seen ten or more times. The rearrangement uses TRBV7-8 and TRBJ1-2, with a possible D match to TRBD1 (6 bases). The V gene's germline CDR1 is SGHVS and CDR2 FQNEAQ. The CDR3 extends over 15 amino acids. Trimming left V 5 bases short and J 5 bases short, with 18 bases between. The CDR3 loop reads CASSTGLQGDYGYTF. CDR3 nucleotide sequence: TGTGCCAGCAGCACGGGATTACAGGGCGATTATGGCTACACCTTC.